The 4 T cell receptor beta chains reported below all come from one sample, sequenced in a study of blood T cells in healthy people across ages. A second PCR, run for about 6 to 12 cycles, used a sample-barcoded 5' primer plus a J-beta primer mix. TCRdb recomputed calls from the 5' RACE reads with MiXCR, one row per CDR3 protein. In the table there are under 800,000 distinct CDR3 sequences, about 42% of which are singletons. The sequencing sample was made of blood. These receptors were obtained from a woman aged 60-75 years in good health.

The chain combines TRBV5-6 with TRBJ2-5; 7 bases are a match to TRBD1. This CDR3 is 16 amino acids long. J gave up 11 bases and V 4 bases, and 20 bases lay outside the gene matches. CDR1 is SGHDT and CDR2 is YYEEEE in the germline V gene. DNA for the CDR3: TGTGCCAGCAGCCCATCTACCGGGACAGACTTAAATGAGCAGTACTTC. Translated, it gives CASSPSTGTDLNEQYF.

The CDR3 region is CASSHRWAYGYTF. DNA of the CDR3: TGCGCCAGCAGCCACAGATGGGCCTATGGCTACACCTTC. The rearrangement links TRBV4-3 to TRBJ1-2; D remains unclear. CDR3 length: 13 residues. Per germline, CDR1 LGHNA and CDR2 YSLEER. Deletions cut 3 bases from V and 4 bases from J, with 9 bases between.

The rearrangement links TRBV3-1 to TRBJ1-2, with TRBD1 matching 7 bases. The germline CDR1 and CDR2 sequences are LGHDT and YNNKEL (reference sequence). This CDR3 has 14 residues. Trimming took 3 bases from V and 3 from J; bases not matched to a gene: 4. CDR3 in DNA: TGTGCCAGCAGCCACGGGACAGCTGACTATGGCTACACCTTC. Amino acid sequence: CASSHGTADYGYTF.

The chain has TRBV10-2 and TRBJ2-5; D is ambiguous. The closer fit of TRBJ2-7 to the DNA end suggests the J call may be wrong. The V gene's germline CDR1 is WSHSY and CDR2 SAAADI. The CDR3 extends over 9 amino acids. The CDR3 loop reads CAIPYEQYF. As DNA, the CDR3 is TGCGCCATCCCATACGAGCAGTACTTC.